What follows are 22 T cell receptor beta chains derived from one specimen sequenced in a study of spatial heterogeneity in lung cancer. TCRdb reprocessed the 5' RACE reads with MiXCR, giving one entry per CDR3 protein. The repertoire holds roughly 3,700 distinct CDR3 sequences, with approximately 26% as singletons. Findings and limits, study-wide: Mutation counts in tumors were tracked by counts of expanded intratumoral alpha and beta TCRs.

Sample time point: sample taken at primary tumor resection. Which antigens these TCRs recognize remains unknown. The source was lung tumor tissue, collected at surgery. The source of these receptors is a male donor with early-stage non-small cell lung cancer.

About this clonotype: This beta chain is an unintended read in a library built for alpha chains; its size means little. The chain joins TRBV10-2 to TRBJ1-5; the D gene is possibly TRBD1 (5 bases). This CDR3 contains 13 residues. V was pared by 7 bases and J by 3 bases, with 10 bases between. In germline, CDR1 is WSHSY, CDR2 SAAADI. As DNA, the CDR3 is TGCGCCAGCAATCGACAGTTCAATCAGCCCCAGCATTTT. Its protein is CASNRQFNQPQHF.

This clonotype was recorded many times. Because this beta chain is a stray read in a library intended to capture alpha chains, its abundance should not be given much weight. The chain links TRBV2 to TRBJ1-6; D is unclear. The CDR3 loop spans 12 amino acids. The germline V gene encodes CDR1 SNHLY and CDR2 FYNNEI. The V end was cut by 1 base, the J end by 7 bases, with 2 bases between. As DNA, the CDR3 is TGTGCCAGCAGTGAAGTCAATTCACCCCTCCACTTT. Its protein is CASSEVNSPLHF.

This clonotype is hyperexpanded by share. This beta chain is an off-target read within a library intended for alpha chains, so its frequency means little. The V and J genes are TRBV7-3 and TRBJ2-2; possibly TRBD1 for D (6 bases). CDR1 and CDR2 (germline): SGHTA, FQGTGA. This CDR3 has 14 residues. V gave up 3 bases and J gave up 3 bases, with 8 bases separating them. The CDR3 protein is CASSLDSYTGELFF. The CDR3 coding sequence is TGTGCCAGCAGCTTGGACAGCTACACCGGGGAGCTGTTTTTT.

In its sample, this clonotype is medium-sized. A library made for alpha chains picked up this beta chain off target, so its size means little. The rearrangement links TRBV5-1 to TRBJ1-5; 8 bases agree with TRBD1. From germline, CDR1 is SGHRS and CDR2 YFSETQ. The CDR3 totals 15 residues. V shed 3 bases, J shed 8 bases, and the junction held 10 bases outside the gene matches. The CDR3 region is CASSSGQGEGEPQHF. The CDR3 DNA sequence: TGCGCCAGCAGCTCAGGACAGGGAGAGGGGGAGCCCCAGCATTTT. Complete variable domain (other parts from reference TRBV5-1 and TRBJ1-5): KAGVTQTPRYLIKTRGQQVTLSCSPISGHRSVSWYQQTPGQGLQFLFEYFSETQRNKGNFPGRFSGRQFSNSRSEMNVSTLELGDSALYLCASSSGQGEGEPQHFGDGTRLSIL.

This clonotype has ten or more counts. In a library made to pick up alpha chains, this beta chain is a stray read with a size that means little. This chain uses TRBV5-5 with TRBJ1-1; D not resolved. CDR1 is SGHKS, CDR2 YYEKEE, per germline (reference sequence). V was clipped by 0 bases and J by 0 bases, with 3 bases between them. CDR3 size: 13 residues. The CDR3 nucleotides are TGTGCCAGCAGCTTGGTCCTGAACACTGAAGCTTTCTTT. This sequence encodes CASSLVLNTEAFF.

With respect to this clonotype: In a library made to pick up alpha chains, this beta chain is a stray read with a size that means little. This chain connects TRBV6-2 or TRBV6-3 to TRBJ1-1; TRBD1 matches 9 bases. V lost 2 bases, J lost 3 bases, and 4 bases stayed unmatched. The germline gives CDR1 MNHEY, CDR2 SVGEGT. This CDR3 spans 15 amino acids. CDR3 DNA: TGTGCCAGCAGTTACGGGACAGGGTCTGACACTGAAGCTTTCTTT. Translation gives CASSYGTGSDTEAFF.

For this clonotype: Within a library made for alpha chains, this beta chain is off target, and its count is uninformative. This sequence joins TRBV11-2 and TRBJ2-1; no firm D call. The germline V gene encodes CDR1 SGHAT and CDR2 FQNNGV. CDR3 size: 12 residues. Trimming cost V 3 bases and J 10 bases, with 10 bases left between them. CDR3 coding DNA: TGTGCCAGCAGCTTGGTAGTGGACGAGCAGTTCTTC. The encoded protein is CASSLVVDEQFF.

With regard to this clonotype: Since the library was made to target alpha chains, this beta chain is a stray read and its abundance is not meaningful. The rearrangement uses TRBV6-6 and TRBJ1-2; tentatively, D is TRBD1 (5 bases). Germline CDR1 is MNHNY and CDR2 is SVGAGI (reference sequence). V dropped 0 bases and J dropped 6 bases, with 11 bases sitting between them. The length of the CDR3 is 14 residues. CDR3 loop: CASSYSRGMDGYTF. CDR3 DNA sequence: TGTGCCAGCAGTTACTCGAGGGGCATGGATGGCTACACCTTC.

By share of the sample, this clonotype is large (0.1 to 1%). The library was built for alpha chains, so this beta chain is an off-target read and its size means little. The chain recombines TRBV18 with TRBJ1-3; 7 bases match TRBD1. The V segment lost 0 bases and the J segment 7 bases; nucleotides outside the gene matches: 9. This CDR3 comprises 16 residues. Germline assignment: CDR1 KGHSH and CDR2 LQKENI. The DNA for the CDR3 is TGTGCCAGCTCACCACCGATCCCGACAGGGAAGAACACCATATATTTT. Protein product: CASSPPIPTGKNTIYF.

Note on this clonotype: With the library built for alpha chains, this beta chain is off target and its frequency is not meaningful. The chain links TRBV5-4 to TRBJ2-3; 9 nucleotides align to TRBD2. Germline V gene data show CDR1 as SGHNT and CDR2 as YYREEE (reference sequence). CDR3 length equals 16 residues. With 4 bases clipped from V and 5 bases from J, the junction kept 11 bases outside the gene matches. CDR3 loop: CASSNGGSGGGDTQYF. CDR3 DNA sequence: TGTGCCAGCAGCAATGGGGGTAGCGGGGGAGGAGATACGCAGTATTTT.

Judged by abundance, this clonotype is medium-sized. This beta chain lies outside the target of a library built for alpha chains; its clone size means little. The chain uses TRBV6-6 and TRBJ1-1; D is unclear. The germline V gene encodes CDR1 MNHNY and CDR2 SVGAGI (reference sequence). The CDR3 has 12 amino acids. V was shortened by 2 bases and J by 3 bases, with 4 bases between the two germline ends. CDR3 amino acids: CASSYGDTEAFF. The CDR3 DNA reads TGTGCCAGCAGTTACGGGGACACTGAAGCTTTCTTT.

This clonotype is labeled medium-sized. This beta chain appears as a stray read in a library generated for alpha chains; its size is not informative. The CDR3 loop reads CSASQGREAEQYF. The DNA of the CDR3 is TGCAGCGCCTCACAGGGAAGAGAGGCCGAGCAGTACTTC. The chain has TRBV29-1 and TRBJ2-7; D may be TRBD1 (6 bases). In germline, CDR1 is SQVTM, CDR2 ANQGSEA. Trimming removed 7 bases at V and 6 bases at J, with 19 bases between. The CDR3 totals 13 residues.

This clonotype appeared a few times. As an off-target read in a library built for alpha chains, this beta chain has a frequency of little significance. This chain's CDR3 is CASRDGDRLNSPLHF. CDR3 DNA: TGTGCCAGCAGGGACGGGGACAGGCTTAATTCACCCCTCCACTTT. The rearrangement links TRBV12-3 or TRBV12-4 to TRBJ1-6, with 8 bases matching TRBD1. V shed 6 bases and J 6 bases; nucleotides not matched to a gene: 7. This CDR3 has 15 amino acids.

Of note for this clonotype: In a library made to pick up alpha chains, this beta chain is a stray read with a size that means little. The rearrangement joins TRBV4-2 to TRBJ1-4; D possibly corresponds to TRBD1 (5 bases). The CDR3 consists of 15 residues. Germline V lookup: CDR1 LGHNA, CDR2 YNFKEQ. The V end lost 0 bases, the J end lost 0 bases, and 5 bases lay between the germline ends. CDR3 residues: CASSQEGPTNEKLFF. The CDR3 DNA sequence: TGTGCCAGCAGCCAAGAGGGACCAACTAATGAAAAACTGTTTTTT.

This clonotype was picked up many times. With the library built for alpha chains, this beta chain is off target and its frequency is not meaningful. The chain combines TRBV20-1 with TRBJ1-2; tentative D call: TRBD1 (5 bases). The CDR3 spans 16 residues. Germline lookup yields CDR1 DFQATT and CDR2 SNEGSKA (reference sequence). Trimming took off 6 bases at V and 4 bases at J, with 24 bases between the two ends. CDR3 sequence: CSAHPLTKGQGYGYTF. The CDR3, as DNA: TGCAGTGCCCACCCCTTGACTAAGGGGCAGGGCTATGGCTACACCTTC.

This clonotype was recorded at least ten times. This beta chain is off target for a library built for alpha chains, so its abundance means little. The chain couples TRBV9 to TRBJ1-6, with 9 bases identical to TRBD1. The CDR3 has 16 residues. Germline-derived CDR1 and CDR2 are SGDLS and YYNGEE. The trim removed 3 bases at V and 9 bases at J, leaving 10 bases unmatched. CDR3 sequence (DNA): TGTGCCAGCAGCGCTGCGGGACAGGGACTAGGTTCACCCCTCCACTTT. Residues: CASSAAGQGLGSPLHF. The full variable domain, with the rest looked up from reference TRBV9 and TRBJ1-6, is DSGVTQTPKHLITATGQRVTLRCSPRSGDLSVYWYQQSLDQGLQFLIQYYNGEERAKGNILERFSAQQFPDLHSELNLSSLELGDSALYFCASSAAGQGLGSPLHFGNGTRLTVT.

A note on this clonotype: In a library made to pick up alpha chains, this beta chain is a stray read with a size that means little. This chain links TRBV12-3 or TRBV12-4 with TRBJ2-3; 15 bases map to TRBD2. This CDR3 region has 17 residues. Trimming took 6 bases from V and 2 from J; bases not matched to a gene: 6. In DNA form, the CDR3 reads TGTGCCAGCAGCTCGGGACTAGCGGGGGGATTCACAGATACGCAGTATTTT. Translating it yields CASSSGLAGGFTDTQYF.

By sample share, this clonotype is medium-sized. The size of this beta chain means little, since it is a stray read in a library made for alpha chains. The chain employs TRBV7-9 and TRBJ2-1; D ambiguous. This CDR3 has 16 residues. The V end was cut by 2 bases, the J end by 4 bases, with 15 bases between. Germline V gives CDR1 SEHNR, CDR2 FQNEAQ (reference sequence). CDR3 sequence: CASSLKVRRVYNEQFF. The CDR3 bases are TGTGCCAGCAGCTTAAAGGTCCGCCGGGTTTACAATGAGCAGTTCTTC.

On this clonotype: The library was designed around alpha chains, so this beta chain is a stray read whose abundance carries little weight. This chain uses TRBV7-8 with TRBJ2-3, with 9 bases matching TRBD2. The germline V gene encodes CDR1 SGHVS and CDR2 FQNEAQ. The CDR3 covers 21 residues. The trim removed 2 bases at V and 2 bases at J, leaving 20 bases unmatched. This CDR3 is CASSLIVPIESSGDYTDTQYF. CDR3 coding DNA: TGTGCCAGCAGCTTAATCGTTCCAATAGAGTCTAGCGGGGACTACACAGATACGCAGTATTTT.

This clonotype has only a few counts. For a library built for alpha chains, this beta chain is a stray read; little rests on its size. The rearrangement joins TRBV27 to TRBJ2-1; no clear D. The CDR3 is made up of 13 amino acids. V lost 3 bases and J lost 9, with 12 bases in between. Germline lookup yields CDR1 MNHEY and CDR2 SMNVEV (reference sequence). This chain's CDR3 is CASSFQTAGEQFF. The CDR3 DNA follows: TGTGCCAGCAGTTTCCAGACGGCCGGTGAGCAGTTCTTC.

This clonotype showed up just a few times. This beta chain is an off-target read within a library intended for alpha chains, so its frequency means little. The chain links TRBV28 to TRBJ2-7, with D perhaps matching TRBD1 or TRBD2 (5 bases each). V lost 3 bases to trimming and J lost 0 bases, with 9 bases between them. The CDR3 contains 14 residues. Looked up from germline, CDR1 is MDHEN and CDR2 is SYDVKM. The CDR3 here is CASSLRGVSYEQYF. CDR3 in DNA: TGTGCCAGCAGTTTGAGGGGAGTCTCCTACGAGCAGTACTTC.

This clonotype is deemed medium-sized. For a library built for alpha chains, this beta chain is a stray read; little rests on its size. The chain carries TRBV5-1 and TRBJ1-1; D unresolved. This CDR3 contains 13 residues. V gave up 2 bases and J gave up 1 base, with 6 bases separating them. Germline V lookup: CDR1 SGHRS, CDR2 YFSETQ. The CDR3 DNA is TGCGCCAGCAGCTTCCCGGGGAACACTGAAGCTTTCTTT. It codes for CASSFPGNTEAFF.